What follows is one T cell receptor (beta chain) and its context. The antigen is not known. These data are taken from a study of T cell responses to AZD1222 COVID-19 vaccine. Repertoires were generated with immunoSEQ multiplex PCR, while TCRdb's copy carries only in-frame clones and drops some. The repertoire holds 99,000 or so clones, with 80% to 90% as singletons. General study points: None of the repertoires were sampled until the peak T cell response had passed. An increase in Spike-specific TCR breadth and depth was observed after two AZD1222 doses.

The sequencing here drew on peripheral blood, taken 28 days after the second AZD1222 dose. The sequence was collected from an adult who received the AZD1222 COVID-19 vaccine.

The CDR3 here is CASSLIGGNMNTEAFF. In DNA form, the CDR3 reads TGTGCCAGCAGTTTAATAGGGGGGAACATGAACACTGAAGCTTTCTTT. The chain has TRBV27 and TRBJ1-1, with a possible D match to TRBD1 (6 bases). This CDR3 has 16 amino acids. CDR1 MNHEY and CDR2 SMNVEV come from the germline V gene (reference sequence). V dropped 2 bases and J dropped 0 bases, with 13 bases sitting between them.